The 32 T cell receptor beta chains below come from one sample, sequenced in a study of T-cell reconstitution after alpha-beta-depleted transplantation in children. Unique molecular identifiers were used to barcode this TCRbeta library. TCRdb called the PCR reads again in MiXCR, with one record for every CDR3 protein. Of approximately 980,000 distinct CDR3 sequences in the sample, around 30% were seen once. Sequencing used PBMCs, mostly from graft donor cells, obtained 360 days after TCRalphabeta/CD19-depleted stem cell transplant. The receptor set was obtained from a boy under three years old who had a stem cell transplant for SCID, so the T cells may come from the graft donor.

The rearrangement uses TRBV25-1 and TRBJ2-5, with D perhaps assigned TRBD1 or TRBD2 (6 bases each). The CDR3 extends over 15 amino acids. V lost 3 bases and J lost 5, with 16 bases in between. Germline V lookup: CDR1 MGHDK, CDR2 SYGVNS. The CDR3 DNA follows: TGTGCCAGCAGTGAGGTCCGGGGGCCCTCGGAGACCCAGTACTTC. This codes for CASSEVRGPSETQYF. Based on the CDR3 plus reference TRBV25-1 and TRBJ2-5, the full variable domain is EADIYQTPRYLVIGTGKKITLECSQTMGHDKMYWYQQDPGMELHLIHYSYGVNSTEKGDLSSESTVSRIRTEHFPLTLESARPSHTSQYLCASSEVRGPSETQYFGPGTRLLVL.

The rearrangement links TRBV15 to TRBJ1-2; D gene unclear. The CDR3 has 13 amino acids. Germline V CDR1 and CDR2: LNHNV, YYDKDF (reference sequence). Trimming left V 0 bases short and J 7 bases short, with 9 bases between. The CDR3 reads CATSRDPIFGYTF. The CDR3 nucleotides read TGTGCCACCAGCAGAGATCCGATTTTTGGCTACACCTTC.

The rearrangement uses TRBV5-1 and TRBJ2-1; D is perhaps TRBD2 (7 bases). V dropped 4 bases and J dropped 9 bases, with 17 bases sitting between them. From germline, CDR1 is SGHRS and CDR2 YFSETQ. The CDR3 contains 14 residues. This CDR3 reads CASSRDGGQGEQFF. The CDR3 DNA reads as TGCGCCAGCAGCAGGGACGGGGGGCAGGGTGAGCAGTTCTTC.

This clonotype was counted a few times. The chain employs TRBV5-1 and TRBJ2-1; D is ambiguous. CDR1 is SGHRS, CDR2 YFSETQ, per germline. V lost 1 base and J lost 10, with 12 bases in between. This CDR3 comprises 13 residues. The CDR3 DNA sequence: TGCGCCAGCAGCTTGTGGTCCGGTGCGGAGCAGTTCTTC. Translating it yields CASSLWSGAEQFF.

The chain combines TRBV27 with TRBJ2-1; 7 bases are shared with TRBD2. CDR1 and CDR2 (germline): MNHEY, SMNVEV (reference sequence). V was pared by 3 bases and J by 10 bases, with 18 bases of the junction left unmatched. This CDR3 has 17 amino acids. In DNA, the CDR3 is TGTGCCAGCAGTTTGTTGGGGAGGGGATGGGGGTATTGGGAGCAGTTCTTC. Protein: CASSLLGRGWGYWEQFF.

The chain joins TRBV28 to TRBJ2-7; D gene ambiguous. From germline, CDR1 is MDHEN and CDR2 SYDVKM. There are 15 residues in the CDR3. Trimming removed 5 bases from V and 3 bases from J, with 17 bases in between. This CDR3 is CASSDLKLWVYEQYF. The CDR3 DNA reads as TGTGCCAGCAGTGATCTAAAACTGTGGGTCTACGAGCAGTACTTC.

This clonotype has only a few counts. The J gene is TRBJ1-5, the V gene TRBV20-1, with 9 bases lining up with TRBD1. J lost 7 bases, V lost 2 bases, and 9 bases had no gene match. CDR1 is DFQATT and CDR2 is SNEGSKA in the germline V gene (reference sequence). This CDR3 is 15 amino acids long. The CDR3 DNA is TGCAGTGCTAGACCCCGGGACAGGGTGAGCCAGCCCCAGCATTTT. This codes for CSARPRDRVSQPQHF.

The chain is built from TRBV5-1 and TRBJ2-1; D unclear. The CDR3 has 16 amino acids. Germline values: CDR1 SGHRS, CDR2 YFSETQ. Trimming cost V 0 bases and J 0 bases, with 10 bases left between them. The CDR3 nucleotides are TGCGCCAGCAGCTTGGGTAGCATACGCTCCTACAATGAGCAGTTCTTC. Its translation: CASSLGSIRSYNEQFF.

This clonotype was picked up a small number of times. The chain joins TRBV12-3 or TRBV12-4 to TRBJ1-4; 9 bases line up with TRBD1. J was trimmed by 5 bases and V by 5 bases; bases with no gene match: 9. The CDR3 extends over 16 amino acids. CDR3 nucleotides: TGTGCCAGCAGTAAACAGGGGGCAATGGGCAATGAAAAACTGTTTTTT. This encodes CASSKQGAMGNEKLFF.

This clonotype came up a few times. This chain links TRBV12-3 or TRBV12-4 with TRBJ2-7; no reliable D call. The CDR3 is 12 amino acids. Trimming took 3 bases from V and 4 from J, leaving 7 bases between them. The CDR3 nucleotides read TGTGCCAGCAGTTTTCGGCGGTACGAGCAGTACTTC. Its translation: CASSFRRYEQYF.

This clonotype was seen a few times. CDR3 bases: TGTGCCAGCAGAGATCCCCTGGGGCAAGCGGGGGGCCCCCGGGAGACCCAGTACTTC. It yields the protein CASRDPLGQAGGPRETQYF. The genes are TRBV2 and TRBJ2-5, with 9 positions matching TRBD2. The V and J ends lost 6 bases and 5 bases, in that order; junction bases with no gene match: 22. This CDR3 is 19 amino acids long. Per germline, CDR1 SNHLY and CDR2 FYNNEI.

V and J are TRBV3-1 and TRBJ2-7; D remains unclear. Germline V gene data show CDR1 as LGHDT and CDR2 as YNNKEL (reference sequence). Trimming took 4 bases from V and 0 from J, leaving 16 bases between them. The CDR3 has 16 residues. The CDR3 here is CASSRGLAIPSYEQYF. CDR3 sequence (DNA): TGTGCCAGCAGCCGGGGTTTGGCCATCCCCTCCTACGAGCAGTACTTC.

The table lists this clonotype with a few counts. The rearrangement uses TRBV5-1 and TRBJ1-1; D is ambiguous. CDR3 length equals 14 residues. Germline V gene sequence: CDR1 SGHRS, CDR2 YFSETQ. V was clipped by 3 bases and J by 3 bases, with 12 bases between them. The CDR3 reads CASSSLTDDTEAFF. The CDR3 coding sequence is TGCGCCAGCAGCTCCCTTACAGATGACACTGAAGCTTTCTTT.

The chain employs TRBV28 and TRBJ1-6, with a possible D match to TRBD1 (6 bases). This CDR3 is built from 16 residues. Germline loops: CDR1 MDHEN, CDR2 SYDVKM. The V end lost 6 bases, the J end lost 0 bases, and 12 bases lay between the germline ends. CDR3 amino acids: CASRTTGSSYNSPLHF. The CDR3 nucleotides are TGTGCCAGCAGGACCACAGGGAGCTCCTATAATTCACCCCTCCACTTT. Based on the CDR3 plus reference TRBV28 and TRBJ1-6, the full variable domain is DVKVTQSSRYLVKRTGEKVFLECVQDMDHENMFWYRQDPGLGLRLIYFSYDVKMKEKGDIPEGYSVSREKKERFSLILESASTNQTSMYLCASRTTGSSYNSPLHFGNGTRLTVT.

The chain carries TRBV10-3 and TRBJ2-7, with D tentatively TRBD1 (5 bases). Germline V gene sequence: CDR1 ENHRY, CDR2 SYGVKD. The CDR3 has 15 residues. Trimming took 0 bases from V and 4 from J, leaving 13 bases between them. CDR3 sequence reads: CAISESRVEWYEQYF. In DNA form, the CDR3 reads TGTGCCATCAGTGAGTCCAGGGTGGAGTGGTACGAGCAGTACTTC.

The V gene is TRBV6-5, the J gene TRBJ2-1; 8 bases line up with TRBD1. The ends lost 4 bases at V and 7 bases at J; junction bases unmatched: 9. This CDR3 is 15 amino acids long. The germline CDR1 and CDR2 sequences are MNHEY and SVGAGI. DNA for the CDR3: TGTGCCAGCAGTTCCTTCCAGGGGGCTCGGAATGAGCAGTTCTTC. Its translation: CASSSFQGARNEQFF.

The gene calls are TRBV9 and TRBJ1-6; D possibly corresponds to TRBD1 (5 bases). The V gene's germline CDR1 is SGDLS and CDR2 YYNGEE. The CDR3 is 16 residues long. Trimming took off 0 bases at V and 1 base at J, with 8 bases between the two ends. This CDR3 reads CASSVGGASYNSPLHF. CDR3 DNA: TGTGCCAGCAGCGTAGGAGGGGCATCCTATAATTCACCCCTCCACTTT.

This sequence joins TRBV24-1 and TRBJ2-1; 8 bases are shared with TRBD2. The ends lost 4 bases at V and 7 bases at J; junction bases unmatched: 8. CDR1 is KGHDR and CDR2 is SFDVKD in the germline V gene. The CDR3 extends over 15 amino acids. The CDR3 nucleotides read TGTGCCACCAGTGACCAAGGACTAGCAGGTAATGAGCAGTTCTTC. This encodes CATSDQGLAGNEQFF.

V and J are TRBV28 and TRBJ1-3, with 7 bases aligning to TRBD1. The CDR3 is 15 residues long. V shed 8 bases, J shed 0 bases, and the junction held 7 bases outside the gene matches. Germline CDR1 is MDHEN and CDR2 is SYDVKM. CDR3 residues: CASLSGGYSGNTIYF. CDR3 bases: TGTGCCAGCCTTTCAGGGGGATACTCTGGAAACACCATATATTTT. The full variable domain, completed using reference TRBV28 and TRBJ1-3, is DVKVTQSSRYLVKRTGEKVFLECVQDMDHENMFWYRQDPGLGLRLIYFSYDVKMKEKGDIPEGYSVSREKKERFSLILESASTNQTSMYLCASLSGGYSGNTIYFGEGSWLTVV.

The rearrangement joins TRBV29-1 to TRBJ2-3; D unclear. The CDR3 has 14 residues. The ends were cut back, 6 bases at V and 1 base at J, with 14 bases in the middle. Germline V gives CDR1 SQVTM, CDR2 ANQGSEA. In DNA form, the CDR3 reads TGCAGCGTCCGGAACAGCTCTCGCACAGATACGCAGTATTTT. Residues: CSVRNSSRTDTQYF.

This chain uses TRBV5-1 with TRBJ1-1, with TRBD1 matching over 8 bases. V was pared by 1 base and J by 1 base, with 6 bases of the junction left unmatched. Germline assignment: CDR1 SGHRS and CDR2 YFSETQ. The CDR3 consists of 16 residues. CDR3 DNA: TGCGCCAGCAGCTTGAGCCAGGGGGCATGGAACACTGAAGCTTTCTTT. This sequence encodes CASSLSQGAWNTEAFF.

J is TRBJ2-4 and V is TRBV18, with D perhaps TRBD1 (6 bases). Looked up from germline, CDR1 is KGHSH and CDR2 is LQKENI. V was shortened by 3 bases and J by 3 bases, with 18 bases between the two germline ends. The CDR3 consists of 17 residues. The CDR3 region is CASSPWTAPLGKNIQYF. As DNA, the CDR3 is TGTGCCAGCTCACCCTGGACAGCCCCTCTAGGCAAAAACATTCAGTACTTC.

DNA of the CDR3: TGTGCCAGCAGTTTAGGAGGGATAGGGGAAAAACTGTTTTTT. Encoded protein: CASSLGGIGEKLFF. The rearrangement uses TRBV12-3 or TRBV12-4 and TRBJ1-4; D call uncertain. Trimming cost V 1 base and J 8 bases, with 11 bases left between them. This CDR3 has 14 residues.

This clonotype was observed a handful of times. V is TRBV5-1 and J is TRBJ1-1; possible D gene TRBD1, 5 bases. CDR3 length: 14 residues. Germline lookup yields CDR1 SGHRS and CDR2 YFSETQ. Trimming took off 4 bases at V and 1 base at J, with 11 bases between the two ends. This CDR3 is CASSNQGRNTEAFF. CDR3 in DNA: TGCGCCAGCAGCAACCAGGGACGGAACACTGAAGCTTTCTTT.

Only a few counts were recorded for this clonotype. The chain couples TRBV4-2 to TRBJ2-5, with 7 bases that match TRBD2. J lost 1 base, V lost 0 bases, and 14 bases had no gene match. CDR3 length equals 19 residues. In germline, CDR1 is LGHNA, CDR2 YNFKEQ. DNA of the CDR3: TGTGCCAGCAGCCAAGATGAGCGGGGCCAGGCGTTGGGCCAAGAGACCCAGTACTTC. Its protein product is CASSQDERGQALGQETQYF.

This sequence joins TRBV12-3 or TRBV12-4 and TRBJ1-2; the match to TRBD1 covers 8 bases. The CDR3 runs 14 residues. Germline trimming cut 11 bases from V and 8 bases from J; bases unmatched to any gene: 16. The CDR3 sequence is CAGKVRGLRWGYTF. For the CDR3, the DNA is TGTGCCGGCAAAGTCAGGGGGCTGCGGTGGGGCTACACCTTC.

In this sample, this clonotype turned up a few times. The CDR3 bases are TGCGCCAGCAGTTACGGGGACTCCTACGAGCAGTACTTC. It translates to CASSYGDSYEQYF. The chain uses TRBV5-1 and TRBJ2-7; possibly TRBD2 for D (5 bases). CDR1 SGHRS and CDR2 YFSETQ come from the germline V gene. Trimming took 5 bases from V and 0 from J, leaving 9 bases between them. The CDR3 has 13 residues.

This chain uses TRBV7-8 with TRBJ2-1; the match to TRBD1 covers 7 bases. The ends lost 0 bases at V and 4 bases at J; junction bases unmatched: 6. The germline CDR1 and CDR2 sequences are SGHVS and FQNEAQ. This CDR3 region has 16 residues. The CDR3 bases are TGTGCCAGCAGCTTAGCGGGACAGCCCTTATACAATGAGCAGTTCTTC. Its protein is CASSLAGQPLYNEQFF.

This clonotype was found a few times. The chain is built from TRBV4-1 and TRBJ2-7; TRBD1 matches 10 bases. Germline V lookup: CDR1 MGHRA, CDR2 YSYEKL. V gave up 5 bases and J gave up 5 bases; unmatched junction bases: 9. This CDR3 has 15 amino acids. The DNA for the CDR3 is TGCGCCAGCAGCAGCTCCGGGACAGGGGTACACGAGCAGTACTTC. As protein: CASSSSGTGVHEQYF.

As regards this clonotype: At one boundary the junction diverges from the germline segment, which might be a read error. The chain recombines TRBV5-1 with TRBJ1-1, with 8 bases identical to TRBD1. Germline CDR1 reads SGHRS; CDR2 reads YFSETQ. This CDR3 is 14 amino acids long. CDR3 sequence reads: CASSTRTGSTEAFF. The CDR3 region has the DNA TGCGCCAGCAGCACCCGGACAGGGAGTACTGAAGCCTTCTTT. The variable domain in full, with the rest retrieved from reference TRBV5-1 and TRBJ1-1, is KAGVTQTPRYLIKTRGQQVTLSCSPISGHRSVSWYQQTPGQGLQFLFEYFSETQRNKGNFPGRFSGRQFSNSRSEMNVSTLELGDSALYLCASSTRTGSTEAFFGQGTRLTVV.

The count of this clonotype is one. This sequence joins TRBV5-1 and TRBJ1-5; 7 positions agree with TRBD1. This CDR3 has 16 residues. V shed 0 bases and J 2 bases; nucleotides not matched to a gene: 5. Germline lookup yields CDR1 SGHRS and CDR2 YFSETQ. This CDR3 is CASSLGQGNGNQPQHF. Here the CDR3 DNA reads TGCGCCAGCAGCTTGGGACAGGGTAATGGCAATCAGCCCCAGCATTTT.

The chain uses TRBV7-2 and TRBJ2-7, with 8 bases identical to TRBD1. Trimming at V came to 5 bases and at J to 3 bases, leaving 6 bases not matched to a gene. Germline V gene lookup returns CDR1 SGHTA and CDR2 FQGNSA. This CDR3 spans 14 amino acids. CDR3 protein: CASSQYRGYYEQYF. For the CDR3, the DNA is TGTGCCAGCAGCCAGTACAGGGGGTACTACGAGCAGTACTTC.